These 25 T cell receptor beta chains share one sample of origin, sequenced in a study of control samples from healthy donors and cancer patients. Clones were sequenced by immunoSEQ multiplex PCR, and TCRdb holds only the in-frame ones, with some missing. The sample lists 70,000 to 85,000 clones; around 80% were seen once. Sequenced: PBMCs. All receptors come from a man aged 60-69 years with head and neck cancer.

The rearrangement links TRBV29-1 to TRBJ1-2, with 8 positions matching TRBD1. V was pared by 1 base and J by 5 bases, with 3 bases of the junction left unmatched. The CDR3 spans 13 residues. CDR1 and CDR2 from the germline V gene are SQVTM and ANQGSEA. The CDR3 DNA sequence: TGCAGCGTTGAAGTGCGGACAGGGTATGGCTACACCTTC. It translates to CSVEVRTGYGYTF.

This chain connects TRBV6-5 to TRBJ1-1; 7 bases match TRBD1. V lost 5 bases and J lost 4; bases outside the gene matches: 7. This CDR3 region has 14 residues. Germline CDR1 is MNHEY and CDR2 is SVGAGI. The CDR3 reads CASSLLDRVTEAFF. CDR3 sequence (DNA): TGTGCCAGCAGTCTCCTAGACAGGGTCACTGAAGCTTTCTTT.

CDR3 amino acids: CASSLVGGFKRTQYF. DNA for the CDR3: TGCGCCAGCAGCTTGGTCGGGGGGTTCAAGAGAACCCAGTACTTC. The V call is TRBV5-1, the J call TRBJ2-5, with 7 positions matching TRBD2. V shed 0 bases, J shed 8 bases, and the junction held 10 bases outside the gene matches. CDR1 SGHRS and CDR2 YFSETQ come from the germline V gene. CDR3 length: 15 amino acids.

The V and J genes are TRBV6-1 and TRBJ1-1, with a possible D match to TRBD1 (5 bases). The germline CDR1 and CDR2 sequences are MNHNS and SASEGT. CDR3 length: 15 residues. V dropped 2 bases and J dropped 5 bases, with 15 bases sitting between them. CDR3 region: CASSELGGGRTEAFF. CDR3 sequence (DNA): TGTGCCAGCAGTGAACTCGGGGGAGGAAGAACTGAAGCTTTCTTT.

The chain uses TRBV5-1 and TRBJ2-3; D uncertain. The CDR3 loop spans 14 amino acids. The ends were cut back, 5 bases at V and 6 bases at J, with 16 bases in the middle. Per germline, CDR1 SGHRS and CDR2 YFSETQ. CDR3 nucleotides: TGCGCCAGCAGACCCGGGCAGGATCTTGATACGCAGTATTTT. It specifies CASRPGQDLDTQYF.

On this clone itself: One end of the junction varies from germline; a read error may be responsible. This sequence joins TRBV5-6 and TRBJ1-4, with D possibly being TRBD1 (5 bases). This CDR3 has 15 amino acids. CDR1 and CDR2 (germline): SGHDT, YYEEEE. The CDR3 reads CASSVMGGTSEKLFF. In DNA form, the CDR3 reads TGTGCCAGCAGCGTGATGGGGGGGACTAGTGAAAAACTGTTTTTT.

The chain joins TRBV6-5 to TRBJ2-7; 7 positions match TRBD1. J was trimmed by 6 bases and V by 6 bases; bases with no gene match: 8. The CDR3 runs 13 residues. Germline CDR1 MNHEY, CDR2 SVGAGI. The CDR3 sequence: CASSPGQPGEQYF. CDR3 bases: TGTGCCAGCAGCCCGGGACAGCCTGGCGAGCAGTACTTC.

In the case of this clone: Other DNA sequences in the sample encode the same CDR3. V is TRBV6-5 and J is TRBJ2-7, with TRBD2 matching 12 bases. V gave up 0 bases and J gave up 4 bases; unmatched junction bases: 4. This CDR3 is built from 16 residues. Germline-derived CDR1 and CDR2 are MNHEY and SVGAGI. The CDR3 region is CASSYSRTSGTYEQYF. CDR3 coding DNA: TGTGCCAGCAGTTACTCGAGGACTAGCGGGACTTACGAGCAGTACTTC.

The gene calls are TRBV19 and TRBJ2-3; D may be TRBD2 (5 bases). With 3 bases removed from V and 2 bases from J, the gap between germline ends came to 15 bases. Germline V gene lookup returns CDR1 LNHDA and CDR2 SQIVND (reference sequence). The CDR3 covers 16 residues. The CDR3 DNA sequence: TGTGCCAGTAGTATCGGAGGACTGTCTTCCACAGATACGCAGTATTTT. This translates into CASSIGGLSSTDTQYF.

V usage is TRBV2 and J usage is TRBJ1-2; D gene uncertain. Germline V gives CDR1 SNHLY, CDR2 FYNNEI. Trimming shortened V by 5 bases and J by 3 bases, and 16 bases separated the two germline ends. This CDR3 contains 15 residues. CDR3 bases: TGTGCCAGCAGTCGACGGGCAACGGGGTACTATGGCTACACCTTC. Its translation: CASSRRATGYYGYTF.

This chain links TRBV7-9 with TRBJ1-2; unclear D gene. The germline V gene has CDR1 SEHNR and CDR2 FQNEAQ (reference sequence). V gave up 2 bases and J gave up 5 bases, with 6 bases separating them. This CDR3 has 12 residues. CDR3 in amino acids: CASSLPAYGYTF. The DNA of the CDR3 is TGTGCCAGCAGCTTACCAGCTTATGGCTACACCTTC.

J is TRBJ1-3 and V is TRBV19; a possible D gene is TRBD1 (5 bases). The CDR3 length is 15 residues. V was clipped by 5 bases and J by 4 bases, with 15 bases between them. The V gene's germline CDR1 is LNHDA and CDR2 SQIVND (reference sequence). The CDR3 nucleotides read TGTGCCAGTAGTCCCCGAAGAGGGGTCGGAAACACCATATATTTT. Residues: CASSPRRGVGNTIYF.

V gene TRBV19 combines with J gene TRBJ2-7, with 11 bases fitting TRBD2. Germline assignment: CDR1 LNHDA and CDR2 SQIVND (reference sequence). V shed 5 bases and J 7 bases; nucleotides not matched to a gene: 10. This CDR3 has 15 residues. The DNA for the CDR3 is TGTGCCAGTAGTCCGCGGACTAGCGGGCGTAATGAGCAGTACTTC. Amino acids: CASSPRTSGRNEQYF.

This rearrangement joins TRBV27 to TRBJ2-3; weak D call: TRBD2 (6 bases). The CDR3 is made up of 14 amino acids. V shed 6 bases and J shed 2 bases, with 12 bases lying between them. The V gene's germline CDR1 is MNHEY and CDR2 SMNVEV (reference sequence). The CDR3, as DNA: TGTGCCAGCAGCCGACTAGTTAACACAGATACGCAGTATTTT. Translating gives CASSRLVNTDTQYF.

The chain joins TRBV15 to TRBJ2-3; 11 nucleotides line up with TRBD2. The germline V gene encodes CDR1 LNHNV and CDR2 YYDKDF (reference sequence). After removal of 1 base from V and 2 bases from J, the junction contained 8 bases not matched to a gene. This CDR3 has 18 residues. The CDR3 DNA reads as TGTGCCACCAGCAGAGCACCCACGACTAGCGGGGCCACAGATACGCAGTATTTT. This gives the protein CATSRAPTTSGATDTQYF.

The chain employs TRBV5-1 and TRBJ2-2, with D tentatively TRBD2 (6 bases). CDR3 length: 15 amino acids. Deletions cut 3 bases from V and 4 bases from J, with 13 bases between. Per germline, CDR1 SGHRS and CDR2 YFSETQ. The CDR3 coding sequence is TGCGCCAGCAGCTGGGACCCGGGGGTCACCGGGGAGCTGTTTTTT. Its translation is CASSWDPGVTGELFF. Full variable domain (missing parts from reference TRBV5-1 and TRBJ2-2): KAGVTQTPRYLIKTRGQQVTLSCSPISGHRSVSWYQQTPGQGLQFLFEYFSETQRNKGNFPGRFSGRQFSNSRSEMNVSTLELGDSALYLCASSWDPGVTGELFFGEGSRLTVL.

The gene calls are TRBV5-1 and TRBJ1-2; D perhaps matches TRBD1 (6 bases). From germline, CDR1 is SGHRS and CDR2 YFSETQ. Trimming shortened V by 3 bases and J by 4 bases, and 19 bases separated the two germline ends. The CDR3 loop spans 16 amino acids. Written as DNA, the CDR3 is TGCGCCAGCAGCTCCGCCTTAACGACAGGATCCTATGGCTACACCTTC. Translated, it gives CASSSALTTGSYGYTF.

In nucleotides, the CDR3 is TGTGCCAGCAGTGAAGGGGTGGGGCAGGAGACCCAGTACTTC. Its protein product is CASSEGVGQETQYF. The chain joins TRBV2 to TRBJ2-5; possible D gene TRBD1, 5 bases. The germline CDR1 and CDR2 sequences are SNHLY and FYNNEI. V lost 1 base and J lost 5, with 11 bases in between. The CDR3 runs 14 residues.

This clone was detected a few times. The rearrangement links TRBV5-1 to TRBJ1-5; no definite D call. Trimming left V 4 bases short and J 6 bases short, with 17 bases between. From germline, CDR1 is SGHRS and CDR2 YFSETQ. This CDR3 spans 15 amino acids. CDR3 DNA: TGCGCCAGCAGCGCTGACGGGTTATGGAGTCAGCCCCAGCATTTT. This codes for CASSADGLWSQPQHF.

The CDR3: CASSQPSPYEQYF. CDR3 in DNA: TGTGCCAGCAGCCAGCCTTCACCCTACGAGCAGTACTTC. V is TRBV3-1 (or the pseudogene TRBV3-2) and J is TRBJ2-7; D is unresolved. Between the trimmed V and J ends, which lost 3 bases and 2 bases, there was a span of 8 bases. CDR1 and CDR2 (germline): LGHDT, YNNKEL (reference sequence). This CDR3 region has 13 residues.

The chain carries TRBV18 and TRBJ1-1; TRBD1 agrees at 8 bases. Germline assignment: CDR1 KGHSH and CDR2 LQKENI. The trim removed 3 bases at V and 1 base at J, leaving 1 base unmatched. The length of the CDR3 is 14 residues. The CDR3 reads CASSPDRANTEAFF. The CDR3 region has the DNA TGTGCCAGCTCACCGGACAGGGCGAACACTGAAGCTTTCTTT.

The CDR3 loop reads CASSLVLAGGYGETQYF. As DNA, the CDR3 is TGTGCCAGCAGCTTGGTTCTAGCGGGAGGGTACGGGGAGACCCAGTACTTC. The chain carries TRBV5-4 and TRBJ2-5, with TRBD2 identical over 12 bases. Germline CDR1 reads SGHNT; CDR2 reads YYREEE (reference sequence). This CDR3 has 17 residues. With V trimmed by 0 bases and J by 5 bases, 8 bases remained unmatched.

The J gene is TRBJ2-1, the V gene TRBV11-3, with a weak D call TRBD1 (7 bases). CDR1 SGHNT and CDR2 YENEEA come from the germline V gene. This CDR3 contains 14 residues. V lost 5 bases, J lost 8 bases, and 16 bases lay in between. CDR3 sequence reads: CASSTEGASYEQFF. In DNA form, the CDR3 reads TGTGCCAGCAGCACGGAGGGGGCTAGCTATGAGCAGTTCTTC. Using reference TRBV11-3 and TRBJ2-1 for the parts outside the CDR3, the full variable domain is EAGVVQSPRYKIIEKKQPVAFWCNPISGHNTLYWYLQNLGQGPELLIRYENEEAVDDSQLPKDRFSAERLKGVDSTLKIQPAELGDSAVYLCASSTEGASYEQFFGPGTRLTVL.

The J gene is TRBJ2-1, the V gene TRBV7-9; perhaps TRBD2 as D (6 bases). The CDR3 is made up of 15 amino acids. V lost 3 bases, J lost 0 bases, and 9 bases lay in between. Germline V gene data show CDR1 as SEHNR and CDR2 as FQNEAQ (reference sequence). The CDR3 nucleotides read TGTGCCAGCAGCTTGGCGGGAAGCTCCTACAATGAGCAGTTCTTC. Translated, it gives CASSLAGSSYNEQFF. The full variable domain, rest sourced from reference TRBV7-9 and TRBJ2-1, is DTGVSQNPRHKITKRGQNVTFRCDPISEHNRLYWYRQTLGQGPEFLTYFQNEAQLEKSRLLSDRFSAERPKGSFSTLEIQRTEQGDSAMYLCASSLAGSSYNEQFFGPGTRLTVL.

V usage is TRBV6-5 and J usage is TRBJ2-7; D gene uncertain. The CDR3 loop spans 12 amino acids. Germline V gene lookup returns CDR1 MNHEY and CDR2 SVGAGI. The V and J ends lost 9 bases and 3 bases respectively, with 12 bases between them. The CDR3 protein is CASGAGGYEQYF. The DNA for the CDR3 is TGTGCCAGTGGTGCAGGCGGCTACGAGCAGTACTTC.